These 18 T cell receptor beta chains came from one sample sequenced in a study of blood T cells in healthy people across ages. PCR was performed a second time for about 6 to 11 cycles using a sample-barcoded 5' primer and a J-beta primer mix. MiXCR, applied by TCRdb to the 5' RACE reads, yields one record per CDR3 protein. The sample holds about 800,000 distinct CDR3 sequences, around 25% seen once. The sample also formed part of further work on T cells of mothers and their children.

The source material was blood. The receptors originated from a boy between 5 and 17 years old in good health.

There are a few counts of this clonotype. CDR3 coding DNA: TGTGCCAGCAGCTGGGCGGCGGGAAACACCATATATTTT. Translation gives CASSWAAGNTIYF. The chain joins TRBV5-8 to TRBJ1-3, with D hard to call. V was shortened by 3 bases and J by 4 bases, with 8 bases between the two germline ends. The germline V gene encodes CDR1 SGHTS and CDR2 YDEGEE. The CDR3 covers 13 residues.

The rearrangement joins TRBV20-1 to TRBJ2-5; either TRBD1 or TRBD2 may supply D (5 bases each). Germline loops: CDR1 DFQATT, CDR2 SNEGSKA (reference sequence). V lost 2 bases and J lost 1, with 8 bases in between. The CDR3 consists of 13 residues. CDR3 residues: CSARYGTQETQYF. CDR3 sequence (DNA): TGCAGTGCTAGATATGGGACCCAAGAGACCCAGTACTTC.

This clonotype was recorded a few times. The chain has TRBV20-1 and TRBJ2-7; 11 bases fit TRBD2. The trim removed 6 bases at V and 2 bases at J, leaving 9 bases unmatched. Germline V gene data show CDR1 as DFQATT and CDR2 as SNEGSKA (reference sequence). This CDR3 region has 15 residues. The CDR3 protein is CSAPNSGGVAYEQYF. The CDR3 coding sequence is TGCAGTGCCCCGAATAGCGGGGGGGTCGCCTACGAGCAGTACTTC.

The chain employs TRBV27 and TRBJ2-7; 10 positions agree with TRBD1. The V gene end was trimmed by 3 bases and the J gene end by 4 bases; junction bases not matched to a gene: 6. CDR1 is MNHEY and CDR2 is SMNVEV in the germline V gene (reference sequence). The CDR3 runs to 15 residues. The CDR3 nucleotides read TGTGCCAGCAGTTTCACCGGGACAGGGGTATACGAGCAGTACTTC. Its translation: CASSFTGTGVYEQYF.

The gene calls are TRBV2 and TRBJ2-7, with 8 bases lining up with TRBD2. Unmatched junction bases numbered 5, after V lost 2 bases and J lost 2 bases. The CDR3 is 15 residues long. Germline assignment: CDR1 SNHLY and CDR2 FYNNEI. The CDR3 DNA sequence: TGTGCCAGCAGTGAAAGGGGTAGCGGGGCCTACGAGCAGTACTTC. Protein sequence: CASSERGSGAYEQYF.

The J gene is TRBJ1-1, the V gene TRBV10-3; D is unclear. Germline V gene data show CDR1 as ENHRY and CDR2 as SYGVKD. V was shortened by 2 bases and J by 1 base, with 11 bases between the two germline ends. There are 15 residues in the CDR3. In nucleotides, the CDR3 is TGTGCCATCAGTGAGATTATAGGATGGAACACTGAAGCTTTCTTT. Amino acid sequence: CAISEIIGWNTEAFF.

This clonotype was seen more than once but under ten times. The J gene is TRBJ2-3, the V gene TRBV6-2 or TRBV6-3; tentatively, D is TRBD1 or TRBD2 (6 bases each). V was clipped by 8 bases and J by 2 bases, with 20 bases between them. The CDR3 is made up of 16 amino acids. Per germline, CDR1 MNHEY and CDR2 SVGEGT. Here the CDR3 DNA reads TGTGCCAGCGGTGACGTCCCCCGGGGGCCCACAGATACGCAGTATTTT. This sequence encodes CASGDVPRGPTDTQYF.

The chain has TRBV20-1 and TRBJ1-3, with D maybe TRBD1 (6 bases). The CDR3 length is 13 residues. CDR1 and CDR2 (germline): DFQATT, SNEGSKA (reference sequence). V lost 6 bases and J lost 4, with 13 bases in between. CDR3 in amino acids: CSARTVLGNTIYF. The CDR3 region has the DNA TGCAGTGCCAGGACAGTCCTCGGAAACACCATATATTTT.

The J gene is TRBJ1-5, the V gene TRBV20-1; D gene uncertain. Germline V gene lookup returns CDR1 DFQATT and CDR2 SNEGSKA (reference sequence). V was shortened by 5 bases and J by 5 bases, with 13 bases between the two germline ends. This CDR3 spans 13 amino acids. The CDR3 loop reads CSAALARDQPQHF. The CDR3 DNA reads TGCAGTGCTGCGTTGGCGAGGGATCAGCCCCAGCATTTT.

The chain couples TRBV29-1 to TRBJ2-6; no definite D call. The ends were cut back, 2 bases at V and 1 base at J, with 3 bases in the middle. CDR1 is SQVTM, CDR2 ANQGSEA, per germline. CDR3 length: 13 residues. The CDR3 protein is CSVEQSGANVLTF. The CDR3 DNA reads TGCAGCGTTGAACAGTCTGGGGCCAACGTCCTGACTTTC.

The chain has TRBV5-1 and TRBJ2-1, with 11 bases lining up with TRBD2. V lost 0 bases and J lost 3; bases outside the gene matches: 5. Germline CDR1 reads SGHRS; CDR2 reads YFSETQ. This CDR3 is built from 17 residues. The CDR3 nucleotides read TGCGCCAGCAGCTTGGGACTAGCGGGAACAAACTACAATGAGCAGTTCTTC. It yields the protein CASSLGLAGTNYNEQFF.

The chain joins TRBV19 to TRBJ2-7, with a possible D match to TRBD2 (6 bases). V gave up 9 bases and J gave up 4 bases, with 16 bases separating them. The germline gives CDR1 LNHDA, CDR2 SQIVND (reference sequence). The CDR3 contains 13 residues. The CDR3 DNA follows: TGTGCCAGCTCAGGCGGGGAAAGTTACGAGCAGTACTTC. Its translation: CASSGGESYEQYF.

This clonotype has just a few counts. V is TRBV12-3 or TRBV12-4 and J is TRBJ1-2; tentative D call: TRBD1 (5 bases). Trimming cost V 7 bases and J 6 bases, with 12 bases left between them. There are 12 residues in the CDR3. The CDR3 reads CASTRGVHGYTF. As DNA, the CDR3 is TGTGCCAGCACTCGAGGGGTCCATGGCTACACCTTC.

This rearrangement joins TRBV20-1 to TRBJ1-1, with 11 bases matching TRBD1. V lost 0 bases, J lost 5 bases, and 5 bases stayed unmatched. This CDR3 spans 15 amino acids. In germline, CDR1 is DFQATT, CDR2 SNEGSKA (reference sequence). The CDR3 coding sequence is TGCAGTGCTAGAGATTGGGGACAGGGGGGAACTGAAGCTTTCTTT. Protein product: CSARDWGQGGTEAFF.

In nucleotides, the CDR3 is TGTGCCAGCAGCCAAGTTTTAAGGGGGGCGGAGACCCAGTACTTC. Its protein is CASSQVLRGAETQYF. The gene calls are TRBV3-1 and TRBJ2-5; the D gene could be TRBD1 or TRBD2 (6 bases each). The CDR3 has 15 amino acids. V shed 1 base and J shed 5 bases, with 14 bases lying between them. The V gene's germline CDR1 is LGHDT and CDR2 YNNKEL (reference sequence).

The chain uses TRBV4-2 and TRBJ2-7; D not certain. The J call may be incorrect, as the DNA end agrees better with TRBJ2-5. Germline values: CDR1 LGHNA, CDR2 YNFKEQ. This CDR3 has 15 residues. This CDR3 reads CASSQDLLDQETQYF. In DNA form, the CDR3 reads TGTGCCAGCAGCCAAGACCTCCTAGATCAAGAGACCCAGTACTTC.

The CDR3 bases are TGTGCCATCAGTGATTCCGGGAAAACTGGGGAGCTGTTTTTT. It is translated as CAISDSGKTGELFF. The genes are TRBV10-3 and TRBJ2-2; tentative D call: TRBD2 (5 bases). The CDR3 sequence is 14 residues long. The germline gives CDR1 ENHRY, CDR2 SYGVKD. The V end lost 3 bases, the J end lost 8 bases, and 13 bases lay between the germline ends.

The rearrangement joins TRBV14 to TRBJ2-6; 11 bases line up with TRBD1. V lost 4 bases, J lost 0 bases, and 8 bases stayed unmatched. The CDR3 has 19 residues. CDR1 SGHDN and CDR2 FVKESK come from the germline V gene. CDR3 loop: CASSPSWGQGGSGANVLTF. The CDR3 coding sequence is TGTGCCAGCAGCCCATCTTGGGGACAGGGGGGCTCTGGGGCCAACGTCCTGACTTTC.